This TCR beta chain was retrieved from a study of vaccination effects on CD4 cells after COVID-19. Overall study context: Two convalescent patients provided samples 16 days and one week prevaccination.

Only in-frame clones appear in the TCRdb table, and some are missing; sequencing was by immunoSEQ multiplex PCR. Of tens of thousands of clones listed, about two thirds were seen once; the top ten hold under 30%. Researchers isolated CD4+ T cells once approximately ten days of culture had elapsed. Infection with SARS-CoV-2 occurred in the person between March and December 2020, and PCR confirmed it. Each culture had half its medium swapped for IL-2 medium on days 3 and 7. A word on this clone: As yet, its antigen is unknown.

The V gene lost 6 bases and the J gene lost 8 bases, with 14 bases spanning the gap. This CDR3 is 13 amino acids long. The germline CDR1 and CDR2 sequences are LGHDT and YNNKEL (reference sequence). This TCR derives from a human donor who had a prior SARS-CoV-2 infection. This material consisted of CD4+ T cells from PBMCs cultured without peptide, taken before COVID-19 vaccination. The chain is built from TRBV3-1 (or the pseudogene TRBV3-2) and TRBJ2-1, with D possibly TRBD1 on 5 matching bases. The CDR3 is CASRPAGIHEQFF. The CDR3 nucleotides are TGTGCCAGCAGACCCGCAGGGATCCATGAGCAGTTCTTC.